This section outlines one T cell receptor beta chain sequence together with its context. No antigen is known for it. Base qualities are missing; no much larger clone stands one base away. This sample was included in a study of CD8 T cells in ankylosing spondylitis (dated 2017 in TCRdb). With respect to the entire study: T cell receptor beta repertoires were profiled in healthy donors and ankylosing spondylitis patients so that disease-linked TCR variants could be found. Peripheral blood was sampled, and synovial fluid was additionally collected from ankylosing spondylitis patients. In total, the full study cohort was made up of 100 to 140 healthy donors and 25 or so ankylosing spondylitis patients. Summary of the overall study and its limitations: Significant enrichment of the disease-linked clones was reported in matched synovial fluid samples from ankylosing spondylitis patients. A CD8+ phenotype was shown by the disease-linked clones, which were found at relatively low frequencies in peripheral blood. Blood from ankylosing spondylitis patients appeared to be characterized by a TCR beta motif made up of about 8 highly homologous amino acid variants. Some of the motif variants had been reported before in the synovial fluid and blood of reactive arthritis patients, a finding that suggests common disease-initiation mechanisms.

TCRdb lists the instrument as Illumina HiSeq 2500. TCR beta libraries were prepared by quantitative 5'-RACE with molecular barcodes. The authors' pipeline ran thus. A new computational method, built on a probabilistic model of VDJ rearrangement, was used to identify disease-linked TCR variants. The public reads were run again by TCRdb, first through fastp at Q25 and then through MiXCR, and only productive beta chains were kept. Rows merge per CDR3 protein into single entries with the most common DNA and genes. The V and J calls here are based on TCRdb, not the publication. For this sample there are about 190,000 distinct CDR3 sequences; over 10% appear just once. The top ten hold around 10% of the sample. This sequence was found in a female donor with ankylosing spondylitis or in good health (not recorded which). The sequenced sample was blood, either unsorted or a sorted T cell fraction (not recorded which).

The DNA reads as follows: TGTGCCAGCGAGTTGGGGGGGGTAGAAGAGACCCAGTACTTC. It is translated as CASELGGVEETQYF. The chain links TRBV11-2 with TRBJ2-5; TRBD2 matches 7 bases in the middle. The CDR3 numbers 14 residues from cysteine through phenylalanine. The only DNA kept is the CDR3, 42 bases in frame from the first base. The germline V and J ends show losses of 8 bases and 3 bases respectively, and no gene match explains 9 bases of the junction. Reading the germline V gene gives CDR1 SGHAT and CDR2 FQNNGV.